Listed here are 7 T cell receptor beta chains from one sample, sequenced in a study of CD8+ T cells in alopecia areata. Following extraction, RNA underwent reverse transcription to cDNA, which served as the sequencing template. Assay: immunoSEQ multiplex PCR; the TCRdb copy retains only in-frame clones and omits some. Of about 200,000 clones listed, more than 30% were seen once; the top ten hold just under 0.5%. Treatment of the sample: oral pan-JAK inhibitor, 5-10 mg twice daily. This specimen was CD4+ T cells sorted from blood, taken around week 30, from a patient treated with tofacitinib. Receptor source: a human donor with alopecia areata.

The rearrangement joins TRBV5-1 to TRBJ1-5; D is perhaps TRBD1 (5 bases). V dropped 2 bases and J dropped 3 bases, with 12 bases sitting between them. This CDR3 is 15 amino acids long. The germline CDR1 and CDR2 sequences are SGHRS and YFSETQ. The CDR3 loop is CASSLEAGFNQPQHF. CDR3 coding DNA: TGCGCCAGCAGCTTAGAAGCAGGGTTCAATCAGCCCCAGCATTTT.

The chain combines TRBV5-1 with TRBJ2-5; weak D call: TRBD2 (5 bases). CDR3 length equals 15 residues. Deletions cut 4 bases from V and 4 bases from J, with 17 bases between. Per germline, CDR1 SGHRS and CDR2 YFSETQ. The CDR3 sequence is CASSLGRGMRETQYF. The CDR3 DNA is TGCGCCAGCAGCCTGGGCCGGGGAATGAGAGAGACCCAGTACTTC.

The J gene is TRBJ2-7, the V gene TRBV5-6; maybe TRBD1 (6 bases). The CDR3 length is 14 residues. V lost 4 bases, J lost 5 bases, and 16 bases lay in between. CDR1 and CDR2 from the germline V gene are SGHDT and YYEEEE. The CDR3 region is CASSRTPQGNEQYF. CDR3 DNA sequence: TGTGCCAGCAGCCGGACGCCTCAGGGGAACGAGCAGTACTTC.

The sample holds a few counts of this clone. Other DNA sequences in this sample translate to the same CDR3. This chain links TRBV30 with TRBJ1-1; D possibly corresponds to TRBD1 (6 bases). Germline assignment: CDR1 GTSNPN and CDR2 SVGIG (reference sequence). The CDR3 spans 13 residues. V was cut by 3 bases and J by 3 bases, with 11 bases left in between. In nucleotides, the CDR3 is TGTGCCTGGAGCGAACAGGGATACACTGAAGCTTTCTTT. Its protein is CAWSEQGYTEAFF.

The V and J genes are TRBV5-1 and TRBJ1-4; 8 nucleotides align to TRBD1. Unmatched junction bases numbered 7, after V lost 4 bases and J lost 8 bases. This CDR3 has 14 residues. Germline V gene data show CDR1 as SGHRS and CDR2 as YFSETQ. The CDR3 reads CASSPGQGREKLFF. CDR3 sequence (DNA): TGCGCCAGCAGCCCCGGACAGGGCCGAGAAAAACTGTTTTTT.

This clone turned up a few times. The chain joins TRBV15 to TRBJ2-7; TRBD1 matches at 11 bases. With 7 bases clipped from V and 2 bases from J, the junction kept 4 bases outside the gene matches. The V gene's germline CDR1 is LNHNV and CDR2 YYDKDF (reference sequence). The CDR3 spans 14 residues. Here the CDR3 reads CATNRDRGTYEQYF. The DNA for the CDR3 is TGTGCCACCAACCGGGACAGGGGGACCTACGAGCAGTACTTC.

The chain recombines TRBV5-1 with TRBJ1-1; D gene uncertain. Germline loops: CDR1 SGHRS, CDR2 YFSETQ. V lost 4 bases and J lost 1, with 11 bases in between. CDR3 length: 14 amino acids. The CDR3 DNA reads TGCGCCAGCAGCCGAGGTTCGGGGAACACTGAAGCTTTCTTT. Its translation: CASSRGSGNTEAFF.